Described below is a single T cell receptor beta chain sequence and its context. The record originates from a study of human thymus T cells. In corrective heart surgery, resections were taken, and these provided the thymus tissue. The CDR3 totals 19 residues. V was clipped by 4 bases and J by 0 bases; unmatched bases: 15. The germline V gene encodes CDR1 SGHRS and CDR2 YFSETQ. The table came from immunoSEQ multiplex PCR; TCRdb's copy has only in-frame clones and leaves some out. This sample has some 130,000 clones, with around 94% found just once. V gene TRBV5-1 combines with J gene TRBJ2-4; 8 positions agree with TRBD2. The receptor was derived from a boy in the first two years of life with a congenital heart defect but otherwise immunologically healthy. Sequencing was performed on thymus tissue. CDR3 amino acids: CASSASLRAGALAKNIQYF. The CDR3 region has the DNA TGCGCCAGCAGCGCGTCTCTACGAGCGGGGGCGCTAGCCAAAAACATTCAGTACTTC.